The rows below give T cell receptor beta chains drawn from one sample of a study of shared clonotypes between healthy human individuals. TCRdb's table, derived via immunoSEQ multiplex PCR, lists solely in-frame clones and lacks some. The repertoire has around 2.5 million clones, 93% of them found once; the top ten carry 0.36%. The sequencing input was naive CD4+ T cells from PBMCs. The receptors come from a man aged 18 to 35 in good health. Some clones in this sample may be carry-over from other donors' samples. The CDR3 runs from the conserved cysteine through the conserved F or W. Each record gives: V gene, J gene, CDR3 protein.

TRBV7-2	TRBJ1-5	CASRGGDSNQPQHF
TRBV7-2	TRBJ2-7	CASSLLGLGDYEQYF
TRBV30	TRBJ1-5	CAWSVTGPNQPQHF
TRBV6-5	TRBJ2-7	CASRGGVGREQYF
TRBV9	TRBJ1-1	CASAPTLMNTEAFF
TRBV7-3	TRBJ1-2	CASSLTGSPNYGYTF
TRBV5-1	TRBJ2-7	CASSFIRDRERNEQYF
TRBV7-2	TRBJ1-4	CASSLAGGYEKLFF
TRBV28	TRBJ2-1	CASSLIEGRRFF
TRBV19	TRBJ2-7	CASSTISPGQGAPQYF
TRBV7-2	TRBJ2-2	CASSLFGAGTGELFF
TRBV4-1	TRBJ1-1	CASSQGGGTYKAVAFF
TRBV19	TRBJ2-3	CASSMGQGSTDTQYF
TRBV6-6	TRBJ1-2	CASSQRTANYGYTF
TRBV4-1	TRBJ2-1	CASSHPFFLDQDNEQFF
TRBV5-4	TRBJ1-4	CASSPLPIRGGNEKLFF
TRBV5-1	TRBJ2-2	CASSLAGYRNTGELFF
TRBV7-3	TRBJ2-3	CASSWGHSDTQYF
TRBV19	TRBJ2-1	CASSPAGLPNNEQFF
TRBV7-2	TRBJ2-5	CASSLGNGGVETQYF
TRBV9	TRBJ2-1	CASSVAGRGAYNEQFF
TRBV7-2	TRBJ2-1	CASSTPSPSYGNEQFF
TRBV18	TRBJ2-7	CASSRGNTRSLEQYF
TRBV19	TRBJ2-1	CASSILTGGRQFF
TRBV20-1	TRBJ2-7	CSARPYEQYF
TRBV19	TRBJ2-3	CASSIGGRGPTDTQYF
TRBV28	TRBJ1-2	CASSLYGGLSAGYTF
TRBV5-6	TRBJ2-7	CASSSPQAGGYYEQYF
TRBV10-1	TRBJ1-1	CASSDPWTGMNTEAFF
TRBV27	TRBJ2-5	CASSLGPSGRRETQYF
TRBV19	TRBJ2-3	CASQPGVTDTQYF